This T cell receptor beta chain was sequenced in a study of cytomegalovirus exposure and HLA in healthy donors. At the level of the study: From HLA-typed donors, an early data release held tens of millions of unique TCRs. Regarding the study as a whole: Segments of the TCR beta V type were, in most cases, productive about 87% or about 30% of the time in an earlier analysis. As was reported, the classifier diagnosed cytomegalovirus status with high specificity and sensitivity. Reports state that TCR beta sequences accurately predicted most subjects' HLA-A and HLA-B alleles.

The PCR used 60 Vbeta and 13 Jbeta primers. TCRdb's table, derived via immunoSEQ multiplex PCR, lists solely in-frame clones and lacks some. The sample carries over 95,000 clones, roughly three quarters recorded once. Remarks on this clone: Its specificity is unknown.

The V gene's germline CDR1 is SGHVS and CDR2 FNYEAQ. Trimming at V came to 4 bases and at J to 5 bases, leaving 7 bases not matched to a gene. This CDR3 spans 15 amino acids. This TCR derives from a woman in her 40s in good health and CMV-seropositive. The sequenced sample was PBMCs. The chain is built from TRBV7-6 and TRBJ2-7; 11 nucleotides match TRBD1. The CDR3 DNA is TGTGCCAGCAGCTCACCGGGACAGGGGGTCCACGAGCAGTACTTC. Protein product: CASSSPGQGVHEQYF.